The 14 T cell receptor beta chains below all came from one sample that was sequenced in a study of blood T cells in healthy people across ages. The second PCR ran roughly 6 to 11 cycles with a sample-barcoded 5' primer and J-beta primers. A single record per CDR3 protein comes from TCRdb applying MiXCR to the 5' RACE reads. The sample has approximately 800,000 distinct CDR3 sequences; around two thirds are singletons. The specimen was blood. The receptors come from a man aged 30 to 39 in good health.

Details on this clonotype: The junction and the germline gene differ at one end; a read error may be behind it. J is TRBJ2-1 and V is TRBV4-2; D gene unclear. The CDR3 is 16 residues long. Germline-derived CDR1 and CDR2 are LGHNA and YNFKEQ. The CDR3 loop reads CASSQGDLSSYKEQFF. For the CDR3, the DNA is TGTGCCAGCAGCCAAGGTGACCTCAGCTCCTACAAGGAGCAGTTCTTC.

The chain is built from TRBV10-2 and TRBJ2-2; D call uncertain. V was cut by 2 bases and J by 4 bases, with 2 bases left in between. The CDR3 covers 12 residues. Germline V gene lookup returns CDR1 WSHSY and CDR2 SAAADI. CDR3 protein: CASSESTGELFF. In DNA, the CDR3 is TGCGCCAGCAGTGAGAGCACCGGGGAGCTGTTTTTT.

J is TRBJ2-1 and V is TRBV7-8; 16 bases align to TRBD2. With 4 bases clipped from V and 9 bases from J, the junction kept 9 bases outside the gene matches. The length of the CDR3 is 17 residues. The germline V gene encodes CDR1 SGHVS and CDR2 FQNEAQ. This chain's CDR3 is CASSSPGLAGGHSEQFF. CDR3 in DNA: TGTGCCAGCAGCTCGCCGGGACTAGCGGGGGGGCATAGTGAGCAGTTCTTC.

The chain is built from TRBV7-6 and TRBJ2-7; D is ambiguous. The CDR3 consists of 13 residues. In germline, CDR1 is SGHVS, CDR2 FNYEAQ. Trimming cost V 1 base and J 4 bases, with 8 bases left between them. The CDR3 DNA follows: TGTGCCAGCAGCTTAGGCGTGCAATACGAGCAGTACTTC. Its protein is CASSLGVQYEQYF.

This rearrangement joins TRBV10-3 to TRBJ2-5; the D gene could be TRBD1 or TRBD2 (5 bases each). The CDR3 is 16 residues long. Germline CDR1 reads ENHRY; CDR2 reads SYGVKD. V shed 4 bases and J shed 1 base, with 16 bases lying between them. The CDR3 loop reads CAISVRGEEAQETQYF. CDR3 coding DNA: TGTGCCATCAGTGTCAGAGGGGAAGAGGCCCAAGAGACCCAGTACTTC.

There are a few counts of this clonotype. The chain joins TRBV29-1 to TRBJ2-7; TRBD1 matches at 8 bases. CDR3 length: 14 amino acids. The ends lost 7 bases at V and 5 bases at J; junction bases unmatched: 13. Germline loops: CDR1 SQVTM, CDR2 ANQGSEA. CDR3 protein: CSARGQGNSHEQYF. CDR3 DNA sequence: TGCAGCGCCCGCGGACAGGGTAATTCCCACGAGCAGTACTTC.

This clonotype is a singleton in its sample. The chain combines TRBV10-3 with TRBJ2-1, with no clear D. V was pared by 3 bases and J by 9 bases, with 15 bases between. CDR3 length equals 14 residues. Germline assignment: CDR1 ENHRY and CDR2 SYGVKD. The CDR3 DNA reads TGTGCCATCAGTGATCGACTGGAGAACGTTGAGCAGTTCTTC. It is translated as CAISDRLENVEQFF.

The rearrangement uses TRBV4-3 and TRBJ2-3; a possible D gene is TRBD2 (5 bases). V lost 3 bases and J 0 bases, leaving 10 bases between the germline ends. Germline V gene lookup returns CDR1 LGHNA and CDR2 YSLEER. The CDR3 is made up of 15 amino acids. The CDR3, as DNA: TGCGCCAGCAGCCAGGACTTCGATAGCACAGATACGCAGTATTTT. Protein sequence: CASSQDFDSTDTQYF.

This clonotype was found once. The chain couples TRBV20-1 to TRBJ2-4; TRBD1 might be the D (6 bases). CDR1 is DFQATT and CDR2 is SNEGSKA in the germline V gene (reference sequence). The CDR3 extends over 15 amino acids. Trimming took off 3 bases at V and 0 bases at J, with 12 bases between the two ends. This CDR3 is CSARDRTLAKNIQYF. DNA for the CDR3: TGCAGTGCTAGGGACAGAACTCTAGCCAAAAACATTCAGTACTTC.

This sequence joins TRBV4-3 and TRBJ2-4; TRBD2 matches 8 bases. The CDR3 is made up of 16 amino acids. Germline CDR1 is LGHNA and CDR2 is YSLEER. The J segment lost 7 bases and the V segment lost 2 bases, leaving 10 bases of the junction unmatched. The CDR3 bases are TGCGCCAGCAGCCAATCTGCCGGGGGGGTGGAGAACATTCAGTACTTC. Translation: CASSQSAGGVENIQYF.

The chain couples TRBV5-1 to TRBJ2-3; D remains ambiguous. The CDR3 covers 16 residues. The germline V gene encodes CDR1 SGHRS and CDR2 YFSETQ. V was cut by 0 bases and J by 0 bases, with 11 bases left in between. This chain's CDR3 is CASSLAGRFSTDTQYF. CDR3 nucleotides: TGCGCCAGCAGCTTGGCCGGACGGTTCAGCACAGATACGCAGTATTTT.

CDR3 loop: CASSAEGDTDTQYF. DNA of the CDR3: TGTGCCAGCAGTGCTGAGGGGGACACAGATACGCAGTATTTT. The chain combines TRBV6-4 with TRBJ2-3; TRBD1 is a possible D gene (6 bases). V lost 4 bases and J lost 2, with 10 bases in between. Germline CDR1 MRHNA, CDR2 SNTAGT. This CDR3 region has 14 residues.

The chain has TRBV7-2 and TRBJ2-3; 10 positions match TRBD1. Germline V gene sequence: CDR1 SGHTA, CDR2 FQGNSA. J lost 4 bases, V lost 4 bases, and 5 bases had no gene match. The CDR3 length is 15 residues. The CDR3 nucleotides read TGTGCCAGCAGCTACCGACAGGGGGCAGCAGATACGCAGTATTTT. Translating it yields CASSYRQGAADTQYF. The whole variable domain, filled in from reference TRBV7-2 and TRBJ2-3, reads GAGVSQSPSNKVTEKGKDVELRCDPISGHTALYWYRQSLGQGLEFLIYFQGNSAPDKSGLPSDRFSAERTGGSVSTLTIQRTQQEDSAVYLCASSYRQGAADTQYFGPGTRLTVL.

The V call is TRBV6-5, the J call TRBJ1-1; tentatively, D is TRBD1 (5 bases). Per the germline V gene, CDR1 is MNHEY and CDR2 is SVGAGI. The CDR3 extends over 13 amino acids. Trimming left V 11 bases short and J 1 base short, with 14 bases between. CDR3: CAGRLGPNTEAFF. DNA of the CDR3: TGTGCCGGTCGCCTGGGGCCGAACACTGAAGCTTTCTTT.